Below are 6 T cell receptor beta chains sequenced from a single sample in a study of T cell responses to AZD1222 COVID-19 vaccine. Repertoires were generated with immunoSEQ multiplex PCR, while TCRdb's copy carries only in-frame clones and drops some. Among 95,000 to 100,000 clones, 65% to 85% were seen once, and the ten largest hold approximately 15%. Sequencing used peripheral blood, obtained 28 days after the second AZD1222 dose. Every receptor here comes from an adult who received the AZD1222 COVID-19 vaccine.

V usage is TRBV5-1 and J usage is TRBJ2-5; 9 bases agree with TRBD1. Trimming took 4 bases from V and 4 from J; bases not matched to a gene: 8. The CDR3 is 15 amino acids. CDR1 is SGHRS, CDR2 YFSETQ, per germline. The CDR3 sequence: CASSPRQGDSETQYF. CDR3 sequence (DNA): TGCGCCAGCAGCCCGAGACAGGGGGATTCAGAGACCCAGTACTTC.

The chain employs TRBV28 and TRBJ2-7; D unclear. Germline V gene data show CDR1 as MDHEN and CDR2 as SYDVKM. V was clipped by 3 bases and J by 2 bases, with 11 bases between them. The CDR3 consists of 14 residues. In DNA, the CDR3 is TGTGCCAGCAGTTTGGGCAGGCCTCCCTACGAGCAGTACTTC. It encodes CASSLGRPPYEQYF.

The V gene is TRBV23-1, the J gene TRBJ2-7; D remains unclear. TRBV23-1 is recorded as an ORF, its role being uncertain. The CDR3 is 14 residues long. The V end was cut by 0 bases, the J end by 2 bases, with 8 bases between. In DNA form, the CDR3 reads TGCGCCAGCAGTCAATCGATGTGCGCCTACGAGCAGTACTTC. This sequence encodes CASSQSMCAYEQYF.

The sample holds one count of this clone. V is TRBV7-8 and J is TRBJ2-1, with a weak D call TRBD2 (6 bases). Trimming removed 5 bases from V and 9 bases from J, with 20 bases in between. The CDR3 is 15 residues long. Per the germline V gene, CDR1 is SGHVS and CDR2 is FQNEAQ. The CDR3 is CASSPRRGHGREQFF. DNA for the CDR3: TGTGCCAGCAGCCCCCGGAGGGGCCACGGTCGTGAGCAGTTCTTC.

The rearrangement uses TRBV5-6 and TRBJ1-4, with D hard to call. Trimming pared 3 bases from V and 3 bases from J, leaving 6 bases between. The CDR3 runs to 13 residues. Germline V gene sequence: CDR1 SGHDT, CDR2 YYEEEE. The CDR3 DNA sequence: TGTGCCAGCAGCTCCCGTTCTAATGAAAAACTGTTTTTT. Translated: CASSSRSNEKLFF.

The chain combines TRBV10-3 with TRBJ2-7; possible D gene TRBD2, 5 bases. The CDR3 covers 12 residues. CDR1 is ENHRY and CDR2 is SYGVKD in the germline V gene. The V gene lost 10 bases and the J gene lost 0 bases, with 10 bases spanning the gap. The DNA of the CDR3 is TGTGCCAATAGCCGGGACTCCTACGAGCAGTACTTC. Protein product: CANSRDSYEQYF.